This TCR beta chain was captured in a study of shared clonotypes between healthy human individuals. For the study at large: The cohort comprised a couple of women and a few men. Their ages spanned 18 to 49 years.

Method: immunoSEQ multiplex PCR; TCRdb's copy keeps in-frame clones and lacks some. The profile shows approximately 2,000,000 clones, around 92% of them singletons. The germline V gene has CDR1 SQVTM and CDR2 ANQGSEA. The CDR3 loop spans 12 amino acids. V was trimmed by 7 bases and J by 12 bases, leaving 18 bases between them. A few counts support this clone. This clonotype was sampled from a man aged 18 to 30 in good health. Some clones in this sample may be carry-over from other donors' samples. The rearrangement joins TRBV29-1 to TRBJ1-4, with no clear D. Specimen: naive CD4+ T cells from PBMCs. Subset in this sample: CD45RA+ positively selected. In nucleotides, the CDR3 is TGCAGCGCATCGAGTGGACTAACGGAACTGTTTTTT. Its translation: CSASSGLTELFF. Using reference TRBV29-1 and TRBJ1-4 for the parts outside the CDR3, the full variable domain is SAVISQKPSRDICQRGTSLTIQCQVDSQVTMMFWYRQQPGQSLTLIATANQGSEATYESGFVIDKFPISRPNLTFSTLTVSNMSPEDSSIYLCSASSGLTELFFGSGTQLSVL.